These 15 T cell receptor beta chains originate from one sample sequenced in a study of blood T cell repertoires in COVID-19. Profiling relied on immunoSEQ multiplex PCR, and the TCRdb table lists in-frame clones only, not all of them. The sample includes about 55,000 clones, roughly 85% seen only once; the top ten take approximately 11%. Sequencing input: peripheral blood. Source of these receptors: a human donor in a cohort sampled during active COVID-19.

The chain employs TRBV5-6 and TRBJ1-3; D gene ambiguous. Germline lookup yields CDR1 SGHDT and CDR2 YYEEEE. The V and J ends lost 5 bases and 4 bases respectively, with 16 bases between them. The CDR3 has 15 residues. The CDR3 DNA follows: TGTGCCAGCAGTCTAGACCCGTCTGGAGGAAACACCATATATTTT. This gives the protein CASSLDPSGGNTIYF.

The rearrangement joins TRBV7-3 to TRBJ2-1; the D gene is possibly TRBD2 (5 bases). The germline gives CDR1 SGHTA, CDR2 FQGTGA. Trimming cost V 9 bases and J 8 bases, with 14 bases left between them. CDR3 length: 12 residues. In DNA, the CDR3 is TGTGCCAGTGGGAGTCGTAAGGATGAGCAGTTCTTC. Translation gives CASGSRKDEQFF.

This rearrangement joins TRBV2 to TRBJ1-2, with a possible D match to TRBD1 (6 bases). The germline CDR1 and CDR2 sequences are SNHLY and FYNNEI. The CDR3 runs 16 residues. Trimming left V 2 bases short and J 5 bases short, with 18 bases between. CDR3 protein: CASSEMVTGINYGYTF. The CDR3 DNA reads as TGTGCCAGCAGTGAAATGGTTACAGGGATCAATTATGGCTACACCTTC.

The chain recombines TRBV2 with TRBJ2-2; D is uncertain. CDR3 size: 15 residues. The germline CDR1 and CDR2 sequences are SNHLY and FYNNEI. V dropped 7 bases and J dropped 4 bases, with 16 bases sitting between them. The CDR3 coding sequence is TGTGCCAGCACCCTCCGCAGCGTCGGCACCGGGGAGCTGTTTTTT. Amino acid sequence: CASTLRSVGTGELFF.

The J gene is TRBJ1-4, the V gene TRBV6-5; unclear D gene. This CDR3 is built from 14 residues. Trimming removed 6 bases at V and 3 bases at J, with 11 bases between. The germline gives CDR1 MNHEY, CDR2 SVGAGI. CDR3 amino acids: CASRKPLANEKLFF. The CDR3 bases are TGTGCCAGCAGAAAGCCTCTTGCTAATGAAAAACTGTTTTTT.

This chain joins TRBV7-3 and TRBJ2-3; D ambiguous. Germline V gene lookup returns CDR1 SGHTA and CDR2 FQGTGA. V lost 2 bases and J 4 bases, leaving 7 bases between the germline ends. This CDR3 comprises 13 residues. CDR3 sequence (DNA): TGTGCCAGCAGCTTATCTCCCGCAGATACGCAGTATTTT. Its protein is CASSLSPADTQYF. Full variable domain (missing parts from reference TRBV7-3 and TRBJ2-3): GAGVSQTPSNKVTEKGKYVELRCDPISGHTALYWYRQSLGQGPEFLIYFQGTGAADDSGLPNDRFFAVRPEGSVSTLKIQRTERGDSAVYLCASSLSPADTQYFGPGTRLTVL.

The chain carries TRBV6-6 and TRBJ2-7; D is unclear. The V end lost 5 bases, the J end lost 7 bases, and 9 bases lay between the germline ends. This CDR3 is built from 11 residues. CDR1 and CDR2 from the germline V gene are MNHNY and SVGAGI (reference sequence). CDR3 coding DNA: TGTGCCAGCAGTCCCCAGTTTGAGCAGTACTTC. This encodes CASSPQFEQYF.

J is TRBJ1-3 and V is TRBV30, with a tentative D call TRBD1 (5 bases). The CDR3 contains 14 residues. Germline V CDR1 and CDR2: GTSNPN, SVGIG (reference sequence). V was clipped by 2 bases and J by 1 base, with 9 bases between them. The CDR3 sequence: CAWSNSGSGNTIYF. The DNA for the CDR3 is TGTGCCTGGAGTAACTCAGGGTCTGGAAACACCATATATTTT.

V and J are TRBV5-1 and TRBJ2-1, with TRBD2 as a possible D gene (5 bases). The CDR3 totals 14 residues. Trimming removed 4 bases at V and 10 bases at J, with 18 bases between. Germline CDR1 reads SGHRS; CDR2 reads YFSETQ. CDR3 protein: CASSPDYTSREQFF. As DNA, the CDR3 is TGCGCCAGCAGCCCAGACTACACCAGCAGGGAGCAGTTCTTC.

This chain connects TRBV30 to TRBJ2-7, with D tentatively TRBD2 (5 bases). The CDR3 is 13 residues long. Trimming stripped 3 bases from V and 2 bases from J, with 11 bases between. Germline CDR1 reads GTSNPN; CDR2 reads SVGIG (reference sequence). CDR3: CAWRGAAPYEQYF. Here the CDR3 DNA reads TGTGCCTGGAGGGGAGCAGCCCCCTACGAGCAGTACTTC.

This sequence joins TRBV6-4 and TRBJ2-5, with 11 bases that match TRBD2. CDR3 length equals 16 residues. Per the germline V gene, CDR1 is MRHNA and CDR2 is SNTAGT. Trimming at V came to 5 bases and at J to 1 base, leaving 6 bases not matched to a gene. In DNA, the CDR3 is TGTGCCAGCAGTCCCACCGGGACTAGCGGCCAAGAGACCCAGTACTTC. It is translated as CASSPTGTSGQETQYF.

The CDR3 sequence is CATSEFGQAPYNEQFF. The DNA for the CDR3 is TGTGCCACCAGTGAGTTCGGACAGGCCCCCTACAATGAGCAGTTCTTC. J is TRBJ2-1 and V is TRBV24-1, with TRBD1 identical over 7 bases. CDR3 length: 16 amino acids. The trim removed 4 bases at V and 2 bases at J, leaving 7 bases unmatched. Germline V CDR1 and CDR2: KGHDR, SFDVKD.

V and J are TRBV9 and TRBJ2-2; 8 nucleotides agree with TRBD1. CDR1 is SGDLS, CDR2 YYNGEE, per germline. The CDR3 contains 16 residues. V lost 6 bases to trimming and J lost 3 bases; unmatched junction nucleotides: 10. CDR3 DNA: TGTGCCAGCACAGTAACAGGGGGAGGTGACACCGGGGAGCTGTTTTTT. Protein product: CASTVTGGGDTGELFF.

This clone has a handful of counts. The chain combines TRBV27 with TRBJ2-1; TRBD1 might be the D (6 bases). Per the germline V gene, CDR1 is MNHEY and CDR2 is SMNVEV (reference sequence). The CDR3 is made up of 15 amino acids. The V and J ends lost 6 bases and 9 bases respectively, with 21 bases between them. The CDR3 spells CASRFGSGQYFEQFF. The CDR3 DNA follows: TGTGCCAGCAGATTTGGGAGCGGACAGTACTTTGAGCAGTTCTTC.

The J gene is TRBJ2-2, the V gene TRBV5-3; 7 bases line up with TRBD1. TRBV5-3 counts as an open reading frame of uncertain function. The CDR3 extends over 15 amino acids. Losses at the gene ends were 4 bases for V and 3 bases for J; bases not matched to a gene: 6. The CDR3 protein is CARSPWDSHTGELFF. The CDR3 coding sequence is TGTGCCAGAAGCCCGTGGGACAGCCACACCGGGGAGCTGTTTTTT.